This T cell receptor beta chain was observed in a study of T cell repertoires in cytomegalovirus infection. Study-level background: Public TCR beta signature analysis indicated the presence of both CMV infection and matching HLA type. Findings and caveats of the study: HLA-C-restricted CMV clonotypes gave the most frequent clonotype in two of eight donors. Identification of carriers of CMV plus the relevant HLA was achieved through cumulative public TCR beta family frequency.

CDR1 and CDR2 from the germline V gene are SGHDN and FVKESK. V shed 4 bases and J 5 bases; nucleotides not matched to a gene: 8. The CDR3 sequence is 15 residues long. Remarks on this clonotype: As yet, its antigen is unknown.

TCRdb re-analysed the reads in MiXCR, keeping a single row per CDR3 protein. The table records approximately 700,000 distinct CDR3 sequences, less than 40% of them present only once. This sequence was found in a human donor in good health (CMV status not recorded). Some clones in this sample may be carry-over from other donors' samples. Input material: PBMCs. The J gene is TRBJ2-7, the V gene TRBV14; TRBD2 matches at 10 bases. This CDR3 reads CASSPKAGGPDEQYF. CDR3 DNA: TGTGCCAGCAGCCCTAAAGCGGGAGGGCCTGACGAGCAGTACTTC.